This T cell receptor (beta chain) came from a study of blood T cell repertoires in COVID-19. This clone came up once. Using immunoSEQ multiplex PCR, the repertoire was profiled, and TCRdb retains in-frame clones only, with some absent. The sample lists some 300,000 clones, around 87% occurring once. Trimming removed 6 bases at V and 5 bases at J, with 10 bases between. Germline V lookup: CDR1 MNHEY, CDR2 SVGAGI. The CDR3 length is 12 residues. This sequence joins TRBV6-5 and TRBJ2-5; D perhaps matches TRBD2 (5 bases). The sequenced sample consisted of PBMCs or T cells enriched from blood (not recorded which). This clonotype originated in a woman aged 18-29 years with acute COVID-19. The CDR3 bases are TGTGCCAGCAGCGCGGGTTACGAGACCCAGTACTTC. Translating gives CASSAGYETQYF.